This T cell receptor beta chain was documented in a study of blood T cell repertoires in COVID-19 (dated by TCRdb to the early 2020s). In terms of the full investigation: Collaborator samples came from the United States, Italy and Spain and covered acute and convalescent phases of COVID-19. The prospective study material was composed of cDNA or gDNA derived from T cells, B-cell-depleted T cells, or PBMCs. The dataset comprised deeply sampled blood TCRbeta repertoires from subjects exposed to, actively infected with, or recovered from COVID-19. The repertoires were released in a freely available public database intended as a resource for research on the immune response to SARS-CoV-2. The samples were drawn from two sources: the first 160 participants of the ongoing ImmuneRACE study, and 1,254 subjects contributed by 6 global collaborators. Nearly every sample came with metadata listing a de-identified subject ID, COVID-19 status, age in years and sex. HLA class I and class II types, where available, came from metadata supplied by the sample provider rather than from assay-based typing.

Collaborating institutions collected whole blood in K2EDTA tubes following their own protocols. Collaborator samples were shipped for TCRbeta analysis as frozen whole blood, isolated PBMCs, or DNA extracted from either sample type. Overall study results and their limits: How much clinical and demographic metadata was included differed by source and by participant, and the metadata was provided uncurated.

TCRbeta CDR3 regions were amplified from genomic DNA using the immunoSEQ Assay, a bias-controlled multiplex PCR. Per the source publication's procedure: The number of nucleated cells in each sample was estimated from the amplification of reference gene primers within the assay. Sequence reads were collapsed and filtered to measure the absolute abundance of every unique TCRbeta CDR3 rearrangement. For each sample, productive Simpson clonality was calculated by taking the square root of Simpson's diversity index across productive rearrangements. TCRdb took over this immuneACCESS table, retaining in-frame rearrangements with V and J assigned. Such tables are incomplete; in checked studies, under half of the missing clones stem from an unresolved V gene, and the remainder is unexplained. The DNA was the basis for D and trimming; V, J and clone size are from that table. In this sample the table shows 350,000 to 450,000 clones, more than 70% of which occur a single time. Clones ranked in the top ten supply about 1.2% of the sample.

A remark on this clone: Its cognate antigen has yet to be identified. No qualities accompany the bases; no much larger clone lies one base away.

Based on the germline V gene, the CDR1 and CDR2 sequences are MDHEN and SYDVKM. Including the terminal cysteine and phenylalanine, the CDR3 comprises 16 residues. Only CDR3 DNA remains: 48 bases, in frame from the first base. Trimming takes 3 bases from V and 1 base from J, and the germline ends sit 13 bases apart. This clonotype was sampled from a man between 35 and 55 years old with acute or convalescent COVID-19. Sequencing input: peripheral blood. The rearrangement combines TRBV28 with TRBJ1-3, and possibly TRBD1, on 6 matching bases. The CDR3 reads as follows: CASSLVTGGSGNTIYF. The nucleotide sequence reads as follows: TGTGCCAGCAGTTTGGTGACAGGAGGTTCTGGAAACACCATATATTTT. Beyond the CDR3, the reference TRBV28 and TRBJ1-3 genes provide the residues; the full variable domain reads: DVKVTQSSRYLVKRTGEKVFLECVQDMDHENMFWYRQDPGLGLRLIYFSYDVKMKEKGDIPEGYSVSREKKERFSLILESASTNQTSMYLCASSLVTGGSGNTIYFGEGSWLTVV.